This TCR beta chain was captured in a study of cytomegalovirus exposure and HLA in healthy donors. Study-level results: Most TCR sequences showed up rarely, but some public TCRs showed up in many donors. In a later analysis, donors in an Asian-associated ancestry cluster reportedly had fewer N-insertions in productive TCRs than the cohort mean. Through in vitro validation, a few CMV-associated chains were shown to be specific for CMV antigens. In a later analysis, a missense DCLRE1C variant was linked to TCR beta V- and J-gene trimming.

The PCR was carried out with 60 Vbeta primers and 13 Jbeta primers. The data were produced by immunoSEQ multiplex PCR, yet TCRdb's version contains in-frame clones alone and is incomplete. The profile covers some 33,000 clones, with about 60% appearing a single time and 20% to 25% taken by the ten largest. Germline V gene lookup returns CDR1 LGHNA and CDR2 YNFKEQ. There are 13 residues in the CDR3. The J segment lost 4 bases and the V segment lost 10 bases, leaving 6 bases of the junction unmatched. This clone has more than one count but fewer than ten. The antigen remains undetermined. The sample consisted of PBMCs. The rearrangement links TRBV4-2 to TRBJ1-4, with TRBD1 identical over 7 bases. The receptor was derived from a man in his fifties in good health and CMV-seropositive. CDR3 loop: CATSGQSNEKLFF. CDR3 sequence (DNA): TGTGCCACCTCGGGACAGAGTAATGAAAAACTGTTTTTT.